Listed below are T cell receptor beta chains from one sample, sequenced in a study of molecular identifiers for immune sequencing clone quantification. One entry per CDR3 protein, called by TCRdb with MiXCR from the PCR reads. The sample shows about 500,000 distinct CDR3 sequences, around 21% of them seen only once. The sample consisted of naive CD8+ T cells from blood, with Jurkat cell RNA spiked in. The source is a human donor in good health. Some libraries in this study had Jurkat cell RNA spiked in. CDR3s leave out the opening cysteine and the closing phenylalanine or tryptophan.

J gene: TRBJ2-1
CDR3 length: 9
V gene: TRBV7-8
CDR3 protein: ASSSRTEQF

J gene: TRBJ2-3
CDR3 length: 14
V gene: TRBV7-3
CDR3 protein: ASSLISASNGHTQY

J gene: TRBJ2-1
CDR3 length: 13
V gene: TRBV7-2
CDR3 protein: ASSSAGTGFNEQF

J gene: TRBJ1-2
CDR3 length: 12
V gene: TRBV30
CDR3 protein: AWNREQANYGYT

J gene: TRBJ2-3
CDR3 length: 15
V gene: TRBV14
CDR3 protein: ASSQDPLAGGTDTQY

J gene: TRBJ1-2
CDR3 length: 13
V gene: TRBV11-2
CDR3 protein: ASSGQTGGAYGYT

J gene: TRBJ2-7
CDR3 length: 9
V gene: TRBV11-2
CDR3 protein: ASSSRYEQY

J gene: TRBJ2-1
CDR3 length: 10
V gene: TRBV5-5
CDR3 protein: ASSLGPNEQF

J gene: TRBJ2-3
CDR3 length: 12
V gene: TRBV2
CDR3 protein: ASRGGTNTDTQY

J gene: TRBJ2-7
CDR3 length: 11
V gene: TRBV6-5
CDR3 protein: ASSYPGGAEQY

J gene: TRBJ2-5
CDR3 length: 11
V gene: TRBV7-9
CDR3 protein: ASSLTEEVTQY

J gene: TRBJ2-5
CDR3 length: 12
V gene: TRBV30
CDR3 protein: AWSSVAGQETQY

J gene: TRBJ2-3
CDR3 length: 13
V gene: TRBV19
CDR3 protein: ASSSGESSTDTQY

J gene: TRBJ1-6
CDR3 length: 13
V gene: TRBV9
CDR3 protein: ASSARVSYNSPLH

J gene: TRBJ2-3
CDR3 length: 15
V gene: TRBV14
CDR3 protein: ASSQERPGRRTDTQY

J gene: TRBJ1-4
CDR3 length: 11
V gene: TRBV7-9
CDR3 protein: ASSLLGKEKLF

J gene: TRBJ1-1
CDR3 length: 13
V gene: TRBV4-3
CDR3 protein: ASSQDDVSGTEAF

J gene: TRBJ2-7
CDR3 length: 12
V gene: TRBV4-1
CDR3 protein: ASSQTGTGVEQY

J gene: TRBJ2-2
CDR3 length: 10
V gene: TRBV19
CDR3 protein: ASQPRTGELF

J gene: TRBJ2-7
CDR3 length: 14
V gene: TRBV6-2/TRBV6-3
CDR3 protein: ASSYSKGTARDEQY

J gene: TRBJ2-3
CDR3 length: 11
V gene: TRBV6-2/TRBV6-3
CDR3 protein: ASSSRFLDTQY

J gene: TRBJ2-1
CDR3 length: 15
V gene: TRBV4-1
CDR3 protein: ASSQEKGLVLYNEQF

J gene: TRBJ2-7
CDR3 length: 13
V gene: TRBV5-6
CDR3 protein: ASSPRRDRDYEQY

J gene: TRBJ2-5
CDR3 length: 13
V gene: TRBV5-4
CDR3 protein: ASSGEGLVGETQY

J gene: TRBJ2-7
CDR3 length: 12
V gene: TRBV6-5
CDR3 protein: ASSSQGYLRGEY

J gene: TRBJ2-3
CDR3 length: 15
V gene: TRBV24-1
CDR3 protein: ATSDIPSTGGADTQY

J gene: TRBJ1-1
CDR3 length: 10
V gene: TRBV7-9
CDR3 protein: ASSLGAVEAF

J gene: TRBJ2-5
CDR3 length: 15
V gene: TRBV5-3
CDR3 protein: ASSPAGLAGVHETQY

J gene: TRBJ1-1
CDR3 length: 13
V gene: TRBV25-1
CDR3 protein: ASSEVLGENTEAF

J gene: TRBJ1-5
CDR3 length: 11
V gene: TRBV27
CDR3 protein: ASSFSGEQPQH

J gene: TRBJ2-5
CDR3 length: 13
V gene: TRBV6-5
CDR3 protein: ASGYGIPGVETQY

J gene: TRBJ2-7
CDR3 length: 14
V gene: TRBV6-6
CDR3 protein: ASSYGLGVSSYEQY

J gene: TRBJ1-3
CDR3 length: 15
V gene: TRBV18
CDR3 protein: ASSPPGQDLSGNTIY

J gene: TRBJ2-7
CDR3 length: 14
V gene: TRBV7-9
CDR3 protein: ASSAPLAGVPYEQY

J gene: TRBJ2-5
CDR3 length: 9
V gene: TRBV2
CDR3 protein: ASMEQPAQY

J gene: TRBJ1-6
CDR3 length: 11
V gene: TRBV29-1
CDR3 protein: SVSDRSGSPLH

J gene: TRBJ1-1
CDR3 length: 10
V gene: TRBV9
CDR3 protein: ASSVDDGEAF

J gene: TRBJ2-1
CDR3 length: 13
V gene: TRBV27
CDR3 protein: ASSPGLAGLNEQF

J gene: TRBJ2-7
CDR3 length: 12
V gene: TRBV5-5
CDR3 protein: ASSLDRGLYEQY

J gene: TRBJ2-1
CDR3 length: 10
V gene: TRBV12-3/TRBV12-4
CDR3 protein: ASSPDVNEQF

J gene: TRBJ1-4
CDR3 length: 11
V gene: TRBV29-1
CDR3 protein: SVLGETNEKLF

J gene: TRBJ1-1
CDR3 length: 13
V gene: TRBV19
CDR3 protein: ASSPHGGVNTEAF

J gene: TRBJ2-7
CDR3 length: 12
V gene: TRBV2
CDR3 protein: ASSLASGTYEQY

J gene: TRBJ2-7
CDR3 length: 14
V gene: TRBV27
CDR3 protein: ASSLGGMDVTYEQY

J gene: TRBJ2-5
CDR3 length: 12
V gene: TRBV6-2/TRBV6-3
CDR3 protein: ASQYRGPQETQY

J gene: TRBJ2-1
CDR3 length: 14
V gene: TRBV4-3
CDR3 protein: ASSQGTSGFYNEQF

J gene: TRBJ2-5
CDR3 length: 13
V gene: TRBV2
CDR3 protein: TSSDPAGPQETQY

J gene: TRBJ2-7
CDR3 length: 13
V gene: TRBV4-3
CDR3 protein: ASSHGTSGPYEQY

J gene: TRBJ2-3
CDR3 length: 14
V gene: TRBV12-3/TRBV12-4
CDR3 protein: ASSPSVAASTDTQY

J gene: TRBJ2-2
CDR3 length: 11
V gene: TRBV12-3/TRBV12-4
CDR3 protein: ASRSIFTGELF

J gene: TRBJ2-7
CDR3 length: 12
V gene: TRBV6-1
CDR3 protein: ASSEGSNFYEQY

J gene: TRBJ1-1
CDR3 length: 13
V gene: TRBV30
CDR3 protein: AWSVQGVGLTEAF

J gene: TRBJ1-1
CDR3 length: 12
V gene: TRBV4-1
CDR3 protein: ASSPIAPGTEAF

J gene: TRBJ2-7
CDR3 length: 11
V gene: TRBV13
CDR3 protein: ASSLGGGEEQY

J gene: TRBJ2-7
CDR3 length: 12
V gene: TRBV9
CDR3 protein: ASSSSPGGGEQY

J gene: TRBJ2-7
CDR3 length: 12
V gene: TRBV6-6
CDR3 protein: ASSFQGGYDEQY

J gene: TRBJ2-7
CDR3 length: 11
V gene: TRBV7-9
CDR3 protein: ASRGTGTYEQY

J gene: TRBJ2-2
CDR3 length: 10
V gene: TRBV24-1
CDR3 protein: ATSEGTGELF